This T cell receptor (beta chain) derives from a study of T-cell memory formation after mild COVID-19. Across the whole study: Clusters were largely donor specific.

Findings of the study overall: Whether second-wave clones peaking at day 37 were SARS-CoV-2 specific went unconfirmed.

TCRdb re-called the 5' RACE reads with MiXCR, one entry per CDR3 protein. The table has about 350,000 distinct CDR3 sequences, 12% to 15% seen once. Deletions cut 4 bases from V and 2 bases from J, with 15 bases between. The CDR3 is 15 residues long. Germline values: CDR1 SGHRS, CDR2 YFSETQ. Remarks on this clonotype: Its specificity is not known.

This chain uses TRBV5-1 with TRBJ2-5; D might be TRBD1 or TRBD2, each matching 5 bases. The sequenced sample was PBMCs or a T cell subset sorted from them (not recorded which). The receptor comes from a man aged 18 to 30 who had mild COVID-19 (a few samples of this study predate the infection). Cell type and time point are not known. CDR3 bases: TGCGCCAGCAGCATTGGCCGGGACCGTCAAGAGACCCAGTACTTC. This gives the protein CASSIGRDRQETQYF.